A selection of T cell receptor beta chains follows, all from one sample in a study of shared T cell receptors in the human thymus. The table came from immunoSEQ multiplex PCR; TCRdb's copy has only in-frame clones and leaves some out. The data show 500,000 to 850,000 clones, 70% to 90% seen once. These sequences were also reported in another study, on human thymus T cells.

Sequencing was carried out using thymocytes. Receptors originate from a boy younger than two with a congenital heart defect. CDR3s include the opening cysteine and the closing phenylalanine or tryptophan. The order of the fields is CDR3 length, D gene, J gene, clone size, V gene, CDR3 protein, CDR3 DNA. A D gene is named only where the DNA matches it firmly. Size values are once, few and many counts, or a class for expanded clones, and some rows have none.

16,TRBD1,TRBJ2-7,NA,TRBV19,CASSKGARRLPYEQYF,TGTGCCAGCAGTAAGGGGGCGAGGAGATTGCCCTACGAGCAGTACTTC
15,NA,TRBJ1-6,NA,TRBV27,CASSTGLLDNSPLHF,TGTGCCAGCAGCACGGGGTTACTGGATAATTCACCCCTCCACTTT
15,NA,TRBJ1-6,NA,TRBV10-3,CAISDYEGLSSPLHF,TGTGCCATCAGTGATTATGAGGGTTTGAGTTCACCCCTCCACTTT
15,TRBD1,TRBJ1-5,NA,TRBV6-1,CASSDRGHGNQPQHF,TGTGCCAGCAGCGACAGGGGGCATGGCAATCAGCCCCAGCATTTT
18,NA,TRBJ2-7,NA,TRBV10-3,CAISDKFGVSGSSYEQYF,TGTGCCATCAGTGATAAGTTCGGAGTGAGTGGGAGCTCCTACGAGCAGTACTTC
15,NA,TRBJ2-2,NA,TRBV6-5,CASRDSARNTGELFF,TGTGCCAGCAGGGACAGCGCCCGCAACACCGGGGAGCTGTTTTTT
13,NA,TRBJ2-7,NA,TRBV27,CASTRLRGFEQYF,TGTGCCAGCACCCGACTCCGGGGATTCGAGCAGTACTTC
15,TRBD1,TRBJ1-4,NA,TRBV6-5,CASSYWRGQAEKLFF,TGTGCCAGCAGTTACTGGCGAGGACAGGCCGAAAAACTGTTTTTT
13,NA,TRBJ1-5,NA,TRBV27,CASSFWGDQPQHF,TGTGCCAGCAGCTTCTGGGGGGATCAGCCCCAGCATTTT
12,NA,TRBJ1-1,few,TRBV4-1,CASSSYLTEAFF,TGCGCCAGCAGCAGCTATTTGACTGAAGCTTTCTTT
16,TRBD2,TRBJ2-1,NA,TRBV28,CASSPQRGGLYNEQFF,TGTGCCAGCAGTCCGCAGCGGGGGGGCCTCTACAATGAGCAGTTCTTC
13,NA,TRBJ2-2,NA,TRBV6-1,CASSDRSTGELFF,TGTGCCAGCAGTGATAGGAGCACCGGGGAGCTGTTTTTT
14,TRBD1,TRBJ2-7,NA,TRBV18,CASSPPGQGIEQYF,TGTGCCAGCTCACCGCCGGGACAGGGGATCGAGCAGTACTTC
18,TRBD1,TRBJ2-7,NA,TRBV11-2,CASSLIPRQGLSSYEQYF,TGTGCCAGCAGCTTAATCCCCCGACAGGGGTTGAGCTCCTACGAGCAGTACTTC
16,TRBD2,TRBJ2-3,once,TRBV18,CASSADAGERPDTQYF,TGTGCCAGCTCAGCCGATGCGGGAGAGCGACCAGATACGCAGTATTTT
16,TRBD1,TRBJ2-7,NA,TRBV5-1,CASSWKRTGGDYEQYF,TGCGCCAGCAGCTGGAAAAGGACAGGGGGGGACTACGAGCAGTACTTC
17,NA,TRBJ2-7,NA,TRBV4-1,CASSQDRGADPPYEQYF,TGCGCCAGCAGCCAAGACAGGGGGGCGGACCCCCCTTACGAGCAGTACTTC
14,NA,TRBJ1-6,once,TRBV28,CASSFNSYNSPLHF,TGTGCCAGCAGTTTCAACTCCTATAATTCACCCCTCCACTTT
17,TRBD2,TRBJ2-7,NA,TRBV7-6,CASSLERGGGSFYEQYF,TGTGCCAGCAGCCTAGAGCGGGGTGGCGGGAGCTTCTACGAGCAGTACTTC
14,TRBD1,TRBJ1-6,NA,TRBV6-5,CASRKQGEYSPLHF,TGTGCCAGCAGGAAACAGGGGGAGTATTCCCCCCTCCACTTT
17,NA,TRBJ1-5,NA,TRBV5-8,CASSLMTGWNSNQPQHF,TGTGCCAGCAGCTTGATGACAGGATGGAATAGCAATCAGCCCCAGCATTTT
15,NA,TRBJ2-3,NA,TRBV9,CASSVAEGAGDTQYF,TGTGCCAGCAGCGTAGCGGAAGGGGCCGGAGATACGCAGTATTTT
13,NA,TRBJ1-6,NA,TRBV27,CASGILVRSPLHF,TGTGCCAGCGGCATACTAGTACGTTCACCCCTCCACTTT
12,NA,TRBJ2-3,NA,TRBV11-2,CASSAGVYTQYF,TGTGCCAGCAGCGCCGGGGTTTATACGCAGTATTTT
18,NA,TRBJ2-6,NA,TRBV11-2,CASSLASAGISGANVLTF,TGTGCCAGCAGCTTAGCTTCGGCCGGGATCTCTGGGGCCAACGTCCTGACTTTC
13,TRBD2,TRBJ2-1,NA,TRBV30,CAWTLIAGAEQFF,TGTGCCTGGACCTTAATAGCGGGGGCTGAGCAGTTCTTC
16,NA,TRBJ2-4,NA,TRBV27,CASSSWRDGAKNIQYF,TGTGCCAGCAGTTCTTGGCGGGACGGGGCCAAAAACATTCAGTACTTC
17,TRBD1,TRBJ1-2,NA,TRBV7-8,CASSETTGGTANYGYTF,TGTGCCAGCAGCGAGACGACAGGGGGGACAGCTAACTATGGCTACACCTTC
15,NA,TRBJ2-7,once,TRBV5-4,CASIPSRIGLSEQYF,TGTGCCAGCATCCCCTCTAGGATTGGGTTAAGCGAGCAGTACTTC
14,TRBD1,TRBJ1-2,NA,TRBV27,CASSLWGQGNGYTF,TGTGCCAGCAGTTTATGGGGACAGGGAAATGGCTACACCTTC
16,TRBD2,TRBJ2-1,NA,TRBV5-4,CASSFPSGSSYNEQFF,TGTGCCAGCAGCTTCCCTAGCGGGAGTTCCTACAATGAGCAGTTCTTC
18,NA,TRBJ2-7,NA,TRBV4-3,CASSQGRLSSPRTYEQYF,TGCGCCAGCAGCCAAGGGAGGTTGAGCAGCCCTAGAACTTACGAGCAGTACTTC
17,TRBD1,TRBJ1-1,once,TRBV14,CASSRLDRPGGSTEAFF,TGTGCCAGCAGCCGGCTCGACAGGCCAGGGGGAAGTACTGAAGCTTTCTTT
18,TRBD2,TRBJ2-1,NA,TRBV28,CASSLVGREGHAYNEQFF,TGTGCCAGCAGTTTGGTGGGACGGGAGGGCCACGCCTACAATGAGCAGTTCTTC
19,NA,TRBJ2-7,NA,TRBV27,CASRGPGLRPGGKRYEQYF,TGTGCCAGCAGGGGTCCGGGACTCAGGCCCGGCGGAAAACGCTACGAGCAGTACTTC
15,TRBD2,TRBJ2-7,NA,TRBV7-6,CASSPRTSGSYEQYF,TGTGCCAGCAGTCCCAGGACTAGCGGCTCCTACGAGCAGTACTTC
13,TRBD2,TRBJ2-1,NA,TRBV25-1,CASRRLAGGEQFF,TGTGCCAGCAGAAGACTAGCGGGAGGTGAGCAGTTCTTC
14,NA,TRBJ2-1,NA,TRBV4-3,CASSQVRGDNEQFF,TGCGCCAGCAGCCAAGTGCGGGGTGACAATGAGCAGTTCTTC
15,NA,TRBJ2-3,NA,TRBV9,CASSVDPVGTDTQYF,TGTGCCAGCAGCGTAGATCCGGTGGGCACAGATACGCAGTATTTT
12,NA,TRBJ1-5,NA,TRBV11-2,CASSDNNQPQHF,TGTGCCAGCAGCGACAACAATCAGCCCCAGCATTTT
18,TRBD2,TRBJ2-2,NA,TRBV14,CASSQELLAGRMAGELFF,TGTGCCAGCAGCCAAGAGTTACTAGCGGGAAGAATGGCCGGGGAGCTGTTTTTT